Listed here is a single T cell receptor (beta chain). This sample is drawn from a study of blood T cell repertoires in COVID-19. The table came from immunoSEQ multiplex PCR; TCRdb's copy has only in-frame clones and leaves some out. The data show 17,000 or so clones, 75% to 90% seen once. From germline, CDR1 is MDHEN and CDR2 SYDVKM. Trimming left V 3 bases short and J 1 base short, with 14 bases between. This CDR3 region has 16 residues. The chain is built from TRBV28 and TRBJ2-3; D not certain. Sequencing input: peripheral blood. The clonotype originates from a man over 45 with active COVID-19. The CDR3 loop is CASSFGQAIGTDTQYF. The CDR3 DNA follows: TGTGCCAGCAGTTTTGGTCAGGCTATTGGCACAGATACGCAGTATTTT. Drawing the rest from reference TRBV28 and TRBJ2-3, the complete variable domain is DVKVTQSSRYLVKRTGEKVFLECVQDMDHENMFWYRQDPGLGLRLIYFSYDVKMKEKGDIPEGYSVSREKKERFSLILESASTNQTSMYLCASSFGQAIGTDTQYFGPGTRLTVL.